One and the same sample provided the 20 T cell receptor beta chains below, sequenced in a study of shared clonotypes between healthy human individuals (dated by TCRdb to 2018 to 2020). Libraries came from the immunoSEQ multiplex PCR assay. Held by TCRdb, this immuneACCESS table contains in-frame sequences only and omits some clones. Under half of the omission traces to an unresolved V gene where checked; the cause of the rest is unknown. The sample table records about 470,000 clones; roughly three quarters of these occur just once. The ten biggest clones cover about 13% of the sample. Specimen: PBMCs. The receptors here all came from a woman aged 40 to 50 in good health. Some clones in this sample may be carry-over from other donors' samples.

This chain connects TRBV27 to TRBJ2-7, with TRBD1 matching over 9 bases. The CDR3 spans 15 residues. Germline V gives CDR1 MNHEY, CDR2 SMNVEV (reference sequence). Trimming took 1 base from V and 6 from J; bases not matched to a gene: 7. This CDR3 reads CASSLYQTGGGEQYF. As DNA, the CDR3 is TGTGCCAGCAGTTTATACCAAACAGGGGGCGGCGAGCAGTACTTC.

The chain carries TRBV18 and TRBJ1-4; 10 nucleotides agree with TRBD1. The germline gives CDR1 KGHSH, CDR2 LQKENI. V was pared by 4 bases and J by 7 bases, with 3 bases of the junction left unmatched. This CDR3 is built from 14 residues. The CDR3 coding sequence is TGTGCCAGCTCACTGGACAGGGGGGGTGAAAAACTGTTTTTT. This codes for CASSLDRGGEKLFF.

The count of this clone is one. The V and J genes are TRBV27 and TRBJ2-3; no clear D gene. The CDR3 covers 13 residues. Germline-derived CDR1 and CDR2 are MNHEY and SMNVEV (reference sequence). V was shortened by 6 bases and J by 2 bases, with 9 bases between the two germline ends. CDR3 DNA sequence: TGTGCCAGCAGGCCGGTTTCCACAGATACGCAGTATTTT. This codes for CASRPVSTDTQYF.

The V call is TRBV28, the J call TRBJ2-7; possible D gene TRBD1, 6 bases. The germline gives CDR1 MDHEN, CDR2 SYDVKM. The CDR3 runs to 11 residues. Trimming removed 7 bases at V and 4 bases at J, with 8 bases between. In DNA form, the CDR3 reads TGTGCCAGCACCCAGGGGTACGAGCAGTACTTC. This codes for CASTQGYEQYF.

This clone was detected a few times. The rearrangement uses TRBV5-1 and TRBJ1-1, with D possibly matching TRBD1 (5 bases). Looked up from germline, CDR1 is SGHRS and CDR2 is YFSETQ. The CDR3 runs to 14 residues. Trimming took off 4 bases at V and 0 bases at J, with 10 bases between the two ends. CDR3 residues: CASSRDSLNTEAFF. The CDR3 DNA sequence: TGCGCCAGCAGCCGCGACAGTTTGAACACTGAAGCTTTCTTT.

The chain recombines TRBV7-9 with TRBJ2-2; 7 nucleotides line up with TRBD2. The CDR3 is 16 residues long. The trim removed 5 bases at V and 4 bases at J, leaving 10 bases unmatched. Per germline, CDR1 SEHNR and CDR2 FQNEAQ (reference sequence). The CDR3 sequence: CASSPRASGPTGELFF. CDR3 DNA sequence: TGTGCCAGCAGCCCTAGGGCTAGCGGACCCACCGGGGAGCTGTTTTTT. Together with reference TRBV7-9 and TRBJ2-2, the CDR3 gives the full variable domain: DTGVSQNPRHKITKRGQNVTFRCDPISEHNRLYWYRQTLGQGPEFLTYFQNEAQLEKSRLLSDRFSAERPKGSFSTLEIQRTEQGDSAMYLCASSPRASGPTGELFFGEGSRLTVL.

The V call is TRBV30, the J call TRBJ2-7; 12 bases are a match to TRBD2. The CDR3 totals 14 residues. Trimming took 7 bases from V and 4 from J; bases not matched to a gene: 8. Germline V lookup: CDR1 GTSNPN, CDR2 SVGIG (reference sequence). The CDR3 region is CALLRLAGEYEQYF. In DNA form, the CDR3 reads TGTGCCTTACTTAGACTAGCGGGAGAATACGAGCAGTACTTC.

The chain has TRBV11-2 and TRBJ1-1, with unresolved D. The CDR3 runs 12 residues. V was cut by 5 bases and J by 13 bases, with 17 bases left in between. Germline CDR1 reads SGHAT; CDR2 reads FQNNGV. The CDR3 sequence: CASSRSQIEDFF. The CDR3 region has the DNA TGTGCCAGCAGCAGGTCGCAAATTGAGGATTTCTTT.

CDR3 residues: CASSPLTGAEGEKLFF. The CDR3 coding sequence is TGTGCCAGCAGCCCCTTAACAGGCGCAGAGGGTGAAAAACTGTTTTTT. The chain recombines TRBV7-9 with TRBJ1-4; D is possibly TRBD1 (5 bases). Trimming took 5 bases from V and 7 from J, leaving 20 bases between them. Germline V lookup: CDR1 SEHNR, CDR2 FQNEAQ (reference sequence). The CDR3 has 16 amino acids. The variable domain in full, with the rest retrieved from reference TRBV7-9 and TRBJ1-4, is DTGVSQNPRHKITKRGQNVTFRCDPISEHNRLYWYRQTLGQGPEFLTYFQNEAQLEKSRLLSDRFSAERPKGSFSTLEIQRTEQGDSAMYLCASSPLTGAEGEKLFFGSGTQLSVL.

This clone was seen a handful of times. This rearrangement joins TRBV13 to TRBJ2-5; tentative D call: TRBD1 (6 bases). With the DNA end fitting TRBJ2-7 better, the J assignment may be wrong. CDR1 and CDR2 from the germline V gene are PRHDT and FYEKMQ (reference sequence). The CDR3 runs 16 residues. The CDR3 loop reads CASSSPGTRVSYEQYF. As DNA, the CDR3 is TGTGCCAGCAGCTCCCCCGGGACACGGGTCTCCTACGAGCAGTACTTC.

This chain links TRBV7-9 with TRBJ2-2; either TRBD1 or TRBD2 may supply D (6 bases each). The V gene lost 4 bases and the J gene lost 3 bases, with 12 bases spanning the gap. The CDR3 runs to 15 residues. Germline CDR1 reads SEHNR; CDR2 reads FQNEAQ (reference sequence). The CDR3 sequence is CASSWGAGDTGELFF. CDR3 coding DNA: TGTGCCAGCAGCTGGGGGGCAGGGGACACCGGGGAGCTGTTTTTT.

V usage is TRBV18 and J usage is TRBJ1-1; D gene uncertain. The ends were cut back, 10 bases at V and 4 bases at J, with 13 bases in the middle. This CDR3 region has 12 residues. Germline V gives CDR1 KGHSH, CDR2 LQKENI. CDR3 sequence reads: CATAGEGTEAFF. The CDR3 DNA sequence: TGTGCCACCGCCGGGGAAGGCACTGAAGCTTTCTTT.

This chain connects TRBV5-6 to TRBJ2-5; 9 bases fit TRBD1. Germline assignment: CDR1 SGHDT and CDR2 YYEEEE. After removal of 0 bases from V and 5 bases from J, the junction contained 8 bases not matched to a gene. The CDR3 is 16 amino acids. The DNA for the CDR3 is TGTGCCAGCAGCTTGGTTGGACAGGGGTCTGGGGAGACCCAGTACTTC. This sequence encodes CASSLVGQGSGETQYF.

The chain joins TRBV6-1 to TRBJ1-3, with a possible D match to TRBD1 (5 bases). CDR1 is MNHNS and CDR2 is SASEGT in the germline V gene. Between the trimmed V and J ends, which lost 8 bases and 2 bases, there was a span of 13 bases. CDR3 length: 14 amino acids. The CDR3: CASLPGGAGNTIYF. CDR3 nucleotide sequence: TGTGCCAGCTTGCCCGGGGGGGCTGGAAACACCATATATTTT.

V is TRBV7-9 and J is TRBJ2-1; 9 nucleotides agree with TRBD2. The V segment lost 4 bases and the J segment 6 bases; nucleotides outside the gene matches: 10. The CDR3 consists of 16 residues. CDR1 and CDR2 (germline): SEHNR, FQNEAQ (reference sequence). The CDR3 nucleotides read TGTGCCAGCAGCTCCCCGGGACTAGCCTTCGTCAATGAGCAGTTCTTC. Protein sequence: CASSSPGLAFVNEQFF.

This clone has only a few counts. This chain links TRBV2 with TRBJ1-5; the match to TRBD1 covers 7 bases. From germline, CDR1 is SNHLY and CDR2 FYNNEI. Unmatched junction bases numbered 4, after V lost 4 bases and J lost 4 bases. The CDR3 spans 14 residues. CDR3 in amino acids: CASSGGQLNQPQHF. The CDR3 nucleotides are TGTGCCAGCAGTGGGGGACAGCTTAATCAGCCCCAGCATTTT.

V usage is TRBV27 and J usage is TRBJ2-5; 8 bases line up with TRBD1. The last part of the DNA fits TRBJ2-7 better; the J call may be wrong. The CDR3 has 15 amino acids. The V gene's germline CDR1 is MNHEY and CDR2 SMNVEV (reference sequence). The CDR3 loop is CASSTRQGPEDEQYF. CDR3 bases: TGTGCCAGCAGTACCCGACAGGGGCCAGAAGACGAGCAGTACTTC.

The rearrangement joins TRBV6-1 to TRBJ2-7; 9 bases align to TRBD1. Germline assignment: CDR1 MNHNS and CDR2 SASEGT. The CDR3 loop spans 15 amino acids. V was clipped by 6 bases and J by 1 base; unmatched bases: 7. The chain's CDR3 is CASRIGTGLSYEQYF. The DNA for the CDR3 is TGTGCCAGCAGGATCGGGACAGGGCTTTCCTACGAGCAGTACTTC.

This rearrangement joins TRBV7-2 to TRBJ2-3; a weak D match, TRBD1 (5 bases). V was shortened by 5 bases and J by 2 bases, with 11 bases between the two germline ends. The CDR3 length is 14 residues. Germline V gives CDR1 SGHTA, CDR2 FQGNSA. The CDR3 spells CASSSRQITDTQYF. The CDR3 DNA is TGTGCCAGCAGCAGCCGACAGATCACAGATACGCAGTATTTT. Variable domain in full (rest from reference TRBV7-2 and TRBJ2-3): GAGVSQSPSNKVTEKGKDVELRCDPISGHTALYWYRQSLGQGLEFLIYFQGNSAPDKSGLPSDRFSAERTGGSVSTLTIQRTQQEDSAVYLCASSSRQITDTQYFGPGTRLTVL.

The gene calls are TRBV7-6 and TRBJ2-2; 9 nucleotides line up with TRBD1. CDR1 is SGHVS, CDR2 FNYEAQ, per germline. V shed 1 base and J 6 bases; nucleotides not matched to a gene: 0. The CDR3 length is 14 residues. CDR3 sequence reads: CASSLGQGAGELFF. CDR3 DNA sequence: TGTGCCAGCAGCTTAGGACAGGGGGCCGGGGAGCTGTTTTTT.